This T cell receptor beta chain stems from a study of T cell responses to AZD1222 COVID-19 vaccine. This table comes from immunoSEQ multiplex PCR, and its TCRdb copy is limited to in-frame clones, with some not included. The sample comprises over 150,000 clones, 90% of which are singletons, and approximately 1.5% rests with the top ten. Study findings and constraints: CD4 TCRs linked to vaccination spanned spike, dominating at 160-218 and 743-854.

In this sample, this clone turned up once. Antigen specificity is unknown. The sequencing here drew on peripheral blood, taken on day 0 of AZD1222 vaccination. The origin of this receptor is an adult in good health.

The CDR3 DNA is TGTGCCAGCAGCATCACAGATACGCAGTATTTT. Translation gives CASSITDTQYF. The V call is TRBV13, the J call TRBJ2-3; no firm D call. This CDR3 is 11 amino acids long. V was trimmed by 5 bases and J by 2 bases, leaving 2 bases between them. Germline V gene data show CDR1 as PRHDT and CDR2 as FYEKMQ (reference sequence).